Shown below are 25 T cell receptor beta chains from a single sample sequenced in a study of T cells in Graves' hyperthyroidism and ophthalmopathy. TCR beta CDR3 regions were amplified from RNA transcripts. First-round RT-PCR targeting the TCR CDR3 was performed with the HTBI primer set. TCRdb analysed the multiplex PCR reads with MiXCR anew, one entry per CDR3 protein. The table lists under 650,000 distinct CDR3 sequences, around 15% of them singletons. The sequenced material came from blood. Receptors were obtained from a woman in her twenties or thirties with Graves' hyperthyroidism.

This clonotype was counted ten times or more. The J gene is TRBJ1-2, the V gene TRBV7-8; tentatively, D is TRBD1 (6 bases). CDR1 and CDR2 (germline): SGHVS, FQNEAQ. This CDR3 has 15 residues. V was trimmed by 1 base and J by 4 bases, leaving 13 bases between them. Here the CDR3 reads CASSLDGRGGYGYTF. Written as DNA, the CDR3 is TGTGCCAGCAGCTTAGACGGCAGGGGTGGCTATGGCTACACCTTC.

This clonotype was counted only a few times. CDR3 region: CASSPTSGPETQYF. The DNA for the CDR3 is TGTGCCAGCAGTCCGACTAGCGGCCCAGAGACCCAGTACTTC. The V and J genes are TRBV27 and TRBJ2-5, with 9 bases lining up with TRBD2. Germline V gene lookup returns CDR1 MNHEY and CDR2 SMNVEV (reference sequence). CDR3 length equals 14 residues. V dropped 5 bases and J dropped 4; count of bases not matched to a gene: 5.

The chain combines TRBV20-1 with TRBJ2-5; 12 bases agree with TRBD2. Unmatched junction bases numbered 4, after V lost 3 bases and J lost 5 bases. The germline V gene encodes CDR1 DFQATT and CDR2 SNEGSKA (reference sequence). The CDR3 spans 14 residues. CDR3 sequence reads: CSARGGTSGETQYF. The CDR3 coding sequence is TGCAGTGCTAGGGGGGGGACTAGCGGGGAGACCCAGTACTTC.

On this clonotype: One end of the junction is discordant with germline, which a read error may explain. The genes are TRBV29-1 and TRBJ2-7; D uncertain. This CDR3 spans 11 amino acids. Germline V lookup: CDR1 SQVTM, CDR2 ANQGSEA. Here the CDR3 DNA reads TGCGGCGTTGAAGACGGGTACGAGCAGTACTTC. Translating gives CGVEDGYEQYF.

With regard to this clonotype: Given a much more abundant clone one base away, this may be a read error. This chain links TRBV28 with TRBJ1-2; no definite D call. This CDR3 comprises 13 residues. Germline-derived CDR1 and CDR2 are MDHEN and SYDVKM. In DNA, the CDR3 is TGTGTCAGCACTACGACATCTAACTATGGCTACACCTTC. Translated, it gives CVSTTTSNYGYTF.

A remark on this clonotype: With a much larger clone just one base away, this may be a read error. This rearrangement joins TRBV7-9 to TRBJ2-1; D is possibly TRBD2 (5 bases). The length of the CDR3 is 13 residues. From germline, CDR1 is SEHNR and CDR2 FQNEAQ (reference sequence). In DNA form, the CDR3 reads TGTGCCGGCAGCTTAGCGCTTCACAATGAGCAGTTCTTC. This encodes CAGSLALHNEQFF.

The chain couples TRBV10-3 to TRBJ2-3, with 11 positions matching TRBD2. Germline loops: CDR1 ENHRY, CDR2 SYGVKD. Trimming removed 4 bases from V and 6 bases from J; junction bases left unmatched: 3. This CDR3 has 14 amino acids. Here the CDR3 reads CAISGASGGDTQYF. In DNA, the CDR3 is TGTGCCATCAGTGGGGCTAGCGGGGGGGATACGCAGTATTTT.

V gene TRBV18 combines with J gene TRBJ1-1, with 8 bases lining up with TRBD1. The J segment lost 7 bases and the V segment lost 4 bases, leaving 8 bases of the junction unmatched. CDR1 and CDR2 from the germline V gene are KGHSH and LQKENI. This CDR3 spans 14 amino acids. DNA of the CDR3: TGTGCCAGCTCACGCAACAGGGGGGATGTTGAAGCTTTCTTT. Translating it yields CASSRNRGDVEAFF.

This clonotype was observed at least ten times. This chain connects TRBV28 to TRBJ2-1; tentatively, D is TRBD1 or TRBD2 (6 bases each). The CDR3 is 17 residues long. V lost 3 bases and J lost 0, with 15 bases in between. Germline V gives CDR1 MDHEN, CDR2 SYDVKM. In DNA form, the CDR3 reads TGTGCCAGCAGTTTGAGTACGGGGGCAAGCTCCTACAATGAGCAGTTCTTC. Residues: CASSLSTGASSYNEQFF.

This clonotype has at least ten counts. The chain is built from TRBV2 and TRBJ2-7; unclear D gene. The CDR3 runs 12 residues. The V gene's germline CDR1 is SNHLY and CDR2 FYNNEI. V was cut by 0 bases and J by 4 bases, with 4 bases left in between. CDR3 nucleotides: TGTGCCAGCAGTGAAGCCCGTTACGAGCAGTACTTC. It translates to CASSEARYEQYF.

The sample holds many counts of this clonotype. The rearrangement uses TRBV7-3 and TRBJ1-1; unclear D gene. The CDR3 consists of 13 residues. Germline CDR1 SGHTA, CDR2 FQGTGA. V was pared by 4 bases and J by 1 base, with 7 bases between. The CDR3 is CASSSYRNTEAFF. In DNA form, the CDR3 reads TGTGCCAGCAGCTCCTACAGGAACACTGAAGCTTTCTTT.

This clonotype came up a few times. One base away lies a much larger clone, so this may be a sequencing read error. The chain joins TRBV11-3 to TRBJ2-1; 7 bases map to TRBD1. The J segment lost 1 base and the V segment lost 4 bases, leaving 7 bases of the junction unmatched. CDR1 and CDR2 from the germline V gene are SGHNT and YENEEA. The CDR3 has 16 amino acids. Here the CDR3 DNA reads TGTGCCAGCAGCTCCCACAAGGGGGCATCCTACAATGAGCAGTTCTTC. It codes for CASSSHKGASYNEQFF.

Comment on this clonotype: This may be a read error, as it is one base from a much larger clone. The gene calls are TRBV6-1 and TRBJ1-2; 9 positions match TRBD1. Germline CDR1 MNHNS, CDR2 SASEGT. CDR3 length: 14 amino acids. The CDR3 protein is CASRTGTGNYGCTF. Here the CDR3 DNA reads TGTGCCAGCAGAACCGGGACAGGGAACTATGGCTGCACCTTC.

This clonotype has a count of ten or more. The chain joins TRBV7-9 to TRBJ1-1, with unresolved D. The CDR3 totals 14 residues. In germline, CDR1 is SEHNR, CDR2 FQNEAQ (reference sequence). The ends were cut back, 8 bases at V and 4 bases at J, with 17 bases in the middle. The CDR3 sequence: CASSGDGESTEAFF. In DNA, the CDR3 is TGTGCCAGCTCGGGCGACGGGGAGAGCACTGAAGCTTTCTTT.

This clonotype was counted between two and nine times. The chain has TRBV7-3 and TRBJ2-5, with D unresolved. Germline V gene sequence: CDR1 SGHTA, CDR2 FQGTGA. The V end was cut by 0 bases, the J end by 2 bases, with 19 bases between. This CDR3 is built from 18 residues. CDR3 sequence reads: CASSLTPKGLDAQETQYF. The CDR3 DNA sequence: TGTGCCAGCAGCTTAACGCCAAAGGGCCTAGACGCTCAAGAGACCCAGTACTTC.

This clonotype was detected ten times or more. The rearrangement links TRBV7-2 to TRBJ1-2; a possible D gene is TRBD1 (6 bases). The CDR3 length is 12 residues. Germline V gives CDR1 SGHTA, CDR2 FQGNSA. V lost 0 bases to trimming and J lost 7 bases, with 6 bases between them. CDR3 in amino acids: CASSLAGAGYTF. As DNA, the CDR3 is TGTGCCAGCAGCTTAGCGGGGGCTGGCTACACCTTC.

This clonotype was observed at least ten times. The rearrangement uses TRBV7-2 and TRBJ2-6; 11 bases agree with TRBD1. Unmatched junction bases numbered 2, after V lost 4 bases and J lost 0 bases. The CDR3 sequence is 17 residues long. Germline V gene lookup returns CDR1 SGHTA and CDR2 FQGNSA. The CDR3 region has the DNA TGTGCCAGCAGCTCAGGGACAGGGGGCTCTGGGGCCAACGTCCTGACTTTC. The encoded protein is CASSSGTGGSGANVLTF.

The V call is TRBV7-3, the J call TRBJ1-6; 8 bases agree with TRBD1. The CDR3 extends over 15 amino acids. Trimming cost V 4 bases and J 6 bases; bases outside gene matches: 5. Per the germline V gene, CDR1 is SGHTA and CDR2 is FQGTGA. CDR3 DNA: TGTGCCAGCAGCTCTCAGGGGGCCGTTAATTCACCCCTCCACTTT. It encodes CASSSQGAVNSPLHF. The complete variable domain, with remaining parts taken from reference TRBV7-3 and TRBJ1-6, reads GAGVSQTPSNKVTEKGKYVELRCDPISGHTALYWYRQSLGQGPEFLIYFQGTGAADDSGLPNDRFFAVRPEGSVSTLKIQRTERGDSAVYLCASSSQGAVNSPLHFGNGTRLTVT.

In this sample, this clonotype turned up many times. The chain employs TRBV4-2 and TRBJ2-1; TRBD2 matches 10 bases. The CDR3 is made up of 15 amino acids. Per germline, CDR1 LGHNA and CDR2 YNFKEQ. V trimming: 0 bases; J trimming: 8 bases; junction bases outside the gene matches: 4. Here the CDR3 DNA reads TGTGCCAGCAGCCAAGAACTAGCGGGAAAGTATGAGCAGTTCTTC. Amino acids: CASSQELAGKYEQFF.

This clonotype occurred many times. This sequence joins TRBV3-1 and TRBJ1-5; D is undetermined. The CDR3 runs to 15 residues. Germline V gives CDR1 LGHDT, CDR2 YNNKEL (reference sequence). Trimming took 1 base from V and 1 from J, leaving 8 bases between them. As DNA, the CDR3 is TGTGCCAGCAGCCAAGGGGCAGGAAGCAATCAGCCCCAGCATTTT. Residues: CASSQGAGSNQPQHF.

CDR3 nucleotide sequence: TGTGCCAGCCGGGACAGGGATAAGCAGTTCTTC. Translated, it gives CASRDRDKQFF. The chain uses TRBV12-3 or TRBV12-4 and TRBJ2-1, with 9 positions matching TRBD1. V gave up 8 bases and J gave up 11 bases; unmatched junction bases: 4. The CDR3 runs to 11 residues.

CDR3 protein: CASSEAGGAEAFF. The CDR3 region has the DNA TGTGCCAGCAGTGAAGCGGGGGGGGCTGAAGCTTTCTTT. This chain connects TRBV6-1 to TRBJ1-1; TRBD1 is a possible D gene (5 bases). Trimming took 0 bases from V and 6 from J, leaving 8 bases between them. Germline loops: CDR1 MNHNS, CDR2 SASEGT. CDR3 length: 13 amino acids.

This clonotype was observed many times. V is TRBV6-2 or TRBV6-3 and J is TRBJ2-2, with 12 positions matching TRBD2. Germline V gene sequence: CDR1 MNHEY, CDR2 SVGEGT. Trimming removed 4 bases from V and 0 bases from J; junction bases left unmatched: 9. This CDR3 is built from 19 residues. In nucleotides, the CDR3 is TGTGCCAGCAGTTCCCATCTAGCGGGAGGGCCTTCGAACACCGGGGAGCTGTTTTTT. This codes for CASSSHLAGGPSNTGELFF.

The rearrangement joins TRBV6-5 to TRBJ2-7; tentatively, D is TRBD1 or TRBD2 (5 bases each). CDR1 is MNHEY and CDR2 is SVGAGI in the germline V gene. The CDR3 covers 15 residues. V was clipped by 0 bases and J by 6 bases, with 15 bases between them. In nucleotides, the CDR3 is TGTGCCAGCAGTTACTCGGCGGGCACGGGGCTCGAGCAGTACTTC. Its protein is CASSYSAGTGLEQYF.

CDR3 residues: CACSRALNTEAFF. As DNA, the CDR3 is TGTGCCTGCTCCCGGGCCTTGAACACTGAAGCTTTCTTT. This chain connects TRBV9 to TRBJ1-1; D gene ambiguous. V was trimmed by 10 bases and J by 0 bases, leaving 13 bases between them. This CDR3 is built from 13 residues. The germline CDR1 and CDR2 sequences are SGDLS and YYNGEE.